This TCR beta chain originates from a study of blood T cell repertoires in COVID-19 (dated by TCRdb to the early 2020s). Describing the broader study: Collaborator samples came from the United States, Italy and Spain and covered acute and convalescent phases of COVID-19. The material from the prospective study consisted of cDNA or gDNA derived from T cells, B-cell-depleted T cells, or PBMCs. Deeply sampled blood TCRbeta repertoires from subjects exposed to, actively infected with, or recovered from COVID-19 were included in the dataset. The repertoires were released in a freely available public database intended as a resource for research on the immune response to SARS-CoV-2. The samples were drawn from the first 160 participants of the ongoing ImmuneRACE study and from under 1,500 subjects provided by 6 global collaborators. A de-identified subject ID, COVID-19 status, age in years and sex were almost always included in the sample metadata. Where HLA class I and class II types were available, the types were taken from metadata supplied by the sample provider, not from assay-based typing. Study-level results and caveats: The amount of clinical and demographic metadata varied by source and participant and was provided uncurated.

From cysteine to phenylalanine, the CDR3 is 14 amino acids long. Just the 42-base CDR3 DNA is kept, in frame starting at base 1. Based on the germline V gene, the CDR1 and CDR2 sequences are SGHTA and FQGNSA. Trimming takes 1 base from V and 8 bases from J, and the germline ends sit 12 bases apart. TCRbeta CDR3 regions were amplified from genomic DNA by means of the immunoSEQ Assay, a bias-controlled multiplex PCR. The paper's data handling went like this. Nucleated cell counts per sample were estimated from amplification of reference gene primers within the assay. To quantify the absolute abundance of each unique TCRbeta CDR3 rearrangement, sequence reads were collapsed and filtered. Productive Simpson clonality was computed per sample as the square root of Simpson's diversity index over productive rearrangements. Sourced from immuneACCESS, this table was stored by TCRdb with only in-frame sequences that have V and J called. A share of the clones is absent; for the studies checked, an unresolved V gene accounts for under half, and the remainder has no known explanation. Clone size and V and J calls were adopted from that table, with D and trimming inferred from the DNA. Present in this sample are hundreds of thousands of clones, 84% of which were seen just once. 20% of the sample is taken by the ten largest.

This clone appeared once. Its antigen remains unidentified. Base quality data are lacking; no much larger clone is found one base away. Whole blood was collected in K2EDTA tubes by collaborating institutions according to the institutions' own protocols. Collaborator samples were shipped for TCRbeta analysis as frozen whole blood, isolated PBMCs, or DNA extracted from either sample type. Sequencing used peripheral blood. The sequence is built from TRBV7-2 and TRBJ1-5; the D gene remains uncertain. The source of this sequence is a man aged 30 to 45 with active or convalescent COVID-19. The sequenced DNA is TGTGCCAGCAGCTTAGAGGCAGGCTTTAAGCCCCAGCATTTT. Its protein is CASSLEAGFKPQHF.